This T cell receptor (beta chain) was captured in a study of cytomegalovirus exposure and HLA in healthy donors. CDR1 and CDR2 from the germline V gene are MNHEY and SMNVEV (reference sequence). The CDR3 has 16 residues. Unmatched junction bases numbered 11, after V lost 5 bases and J lost 2 bases. The PCR employed 60 Vbeta primers together with 13 Jbeta primers. TCRdb's copy holds only in-frame clones and misses some; the assay was immunoSEQ multiplex PCR. The sample lists 150,000 or so clones, about 82% occurring once. This clone was counted a single time. This sequence joins TRBV27 and TRBJ2-7, with 8 bases that match TRBD1. The source is a woman aged 45 to 65 in good health and CMV-seropositive. Sequencing used PBMCs. The CDR3 sequence is CASSTPRGRGAYEQYF. The DNA of the CDR3 is TGTGCCAGCAGTACACCCAGGGGGCGCGGGGCCTACGAGCAGTACTTC.